This T cell receptor beta chain appears in the sequencing data of a study of shared clonotypes between healthy human individuals. Study findings and constraints: The sharing of 4.5% to 5% of naive CD4 clonotypes was seen across a handful of donors.

Comment on this clone: Its matching antigen is unknown.

Some 30,000 T cell genomes (about 0.2 ug DNA) went into each sorted-subset replicate. Data came from immunoSEQ multiplex PCR; TCRdb stores just in-frame clones and leaves some out. Of 1,500,000 or so clones listed, about 98.5% were seen once; the top ten hold around 0.38%. Material: naive CD4+ T cells sorted from blood. Subset indicated: CD45RA+ positively selected. The TCR comes from a young man in good health.

CDR3 coding DNA: TGCGCCAGCAGCTTGGAGGGGGGCGTTGGGACTGAAGCTTTCTTT. It codes for CASSLEGGVGTEAFF. The genes are TRBV5-1 and TRBJ1-1; D may be TRBD1 (6 bases). The CDR3 totals 15 residues. CDR1 and CDR2 (germline): SGHRS, YFSETQ. With 0 bases removed from V and 5 bases from J, the gap between germline ends came to 14 bases. The variable domain in full, completed from reference TRBV5-1 and TRBJ1-1, reads KAGVTQTPRYLIKTRGQQVTLSCSPISGHRSVSWYQQTPGQGLQFLFEYFSETQRNKGNFPGRFSGRQFSNSRSEMNVSTLELGDSALYLCASSLEGGVGTEAFFGQGTRLTVV.